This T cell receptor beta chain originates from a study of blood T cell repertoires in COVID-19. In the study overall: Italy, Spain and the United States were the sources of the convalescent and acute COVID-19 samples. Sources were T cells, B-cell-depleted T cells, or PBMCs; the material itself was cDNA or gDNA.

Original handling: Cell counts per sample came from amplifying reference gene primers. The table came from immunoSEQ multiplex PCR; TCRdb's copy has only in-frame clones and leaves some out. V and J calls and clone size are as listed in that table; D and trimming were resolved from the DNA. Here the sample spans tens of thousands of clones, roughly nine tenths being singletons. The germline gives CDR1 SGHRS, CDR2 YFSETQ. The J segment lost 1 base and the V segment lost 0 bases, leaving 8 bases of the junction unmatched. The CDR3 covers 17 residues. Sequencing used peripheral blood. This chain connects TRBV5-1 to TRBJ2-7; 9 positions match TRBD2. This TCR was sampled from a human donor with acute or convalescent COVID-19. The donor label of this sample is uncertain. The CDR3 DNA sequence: TGCGCCAGCAGCTTGGCCGTCCGGAGCGGGGGGTCCTACGAGCAGTACTTC. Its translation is CASSLAVRSGGSYEQYF.